The clone carrying this T cell receptor beta chain showed up many times. Its target is not known. This sample was taken from a study of regulatory T cells in long-lasting Graves disease. Across the whole study: Antithyroid drugs had been taken under 3 months by newly diagnosed Graves' patients.

CDR3-region Arm-PCR and iRepertoire HTBI primers produced the TCR beta libraries. In TCRdb, the multiplex PCR reads were re-called with MiXCR into one record per CDR3 protein. The table records roughly 610,000 distinct CDR3 sequences, less than 20% of them present only once. Time point here: newly diagnosed GD, antithyroid drugs for less than 3 months. PBMC RNA served as the TCR library source. Findings and limits, study-wide: The sample size was small, and this may have reduced accuracy.

Germline-derived CDR1 and CDR2 are MNHEY and SMNVEV (reference sequence). The length of the CDR3 is 13 residues. V was cut by 3 bases and J by 2 bases, with 8 bases left in between. These same records also appear under a second study, on T cells in Graves' hyperthyroidism and ophthalmopathy. That publication notes: Stable hyperthyroidism: no ophthalmopathy progression over 18 months of follow-up. The TCR CDR3 first-round RT-PCR relied on the HTBI primer set.

Sequences were derived from peripheral blood mononuclear cells (PBMCs), sampled at new diagnosis, from a patient treated with antithyroid drugs. The chain combines TRBV27 with TRBJ2-7, with a possible D match to TRBD1 (6 bases). The TCR was taken from a woman aged 25 to 45 with Graves disease. The CDR3 region is CASSLTGPYEQYF. The CDR3 region has the DNA TGTGCCAGCAGTTTGACAGGACCCTACGAGCAGTACTTC.